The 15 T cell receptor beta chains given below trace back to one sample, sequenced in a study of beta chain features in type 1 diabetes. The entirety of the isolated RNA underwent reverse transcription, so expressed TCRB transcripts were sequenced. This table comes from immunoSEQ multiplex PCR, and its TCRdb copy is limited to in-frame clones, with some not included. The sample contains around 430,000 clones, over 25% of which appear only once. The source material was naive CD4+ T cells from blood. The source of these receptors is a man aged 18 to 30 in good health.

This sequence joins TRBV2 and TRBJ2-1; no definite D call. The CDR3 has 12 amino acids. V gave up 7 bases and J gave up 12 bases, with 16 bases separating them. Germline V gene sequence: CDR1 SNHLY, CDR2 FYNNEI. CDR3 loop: CASKIEADGQFF. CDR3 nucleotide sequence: TGTGCCAGCAAGATTGAAGCTGACGGGCAGTTCTTC.

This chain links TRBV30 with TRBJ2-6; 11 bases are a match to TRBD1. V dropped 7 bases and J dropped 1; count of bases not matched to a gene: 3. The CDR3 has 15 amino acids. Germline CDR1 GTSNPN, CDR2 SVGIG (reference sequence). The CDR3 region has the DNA TGTGCCTTGGGACAGGGGGTATCTGGGGCCAACGTCCTGACTTTC. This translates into CALGQGVSGANVLTF.

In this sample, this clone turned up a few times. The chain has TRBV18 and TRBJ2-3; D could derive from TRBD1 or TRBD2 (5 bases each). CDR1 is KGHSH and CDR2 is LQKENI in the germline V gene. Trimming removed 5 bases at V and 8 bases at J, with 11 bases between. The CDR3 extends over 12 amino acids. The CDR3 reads CASSFRDVTQYF. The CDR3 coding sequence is TGTGCCAGCTCATTCCGGGACGTTACGCAGTATTTT.

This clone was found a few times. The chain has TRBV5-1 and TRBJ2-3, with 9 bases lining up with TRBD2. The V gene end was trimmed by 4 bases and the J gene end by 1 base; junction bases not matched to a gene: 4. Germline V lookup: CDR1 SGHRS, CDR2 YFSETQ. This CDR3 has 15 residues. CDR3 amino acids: CASSGKREGTDTQYF. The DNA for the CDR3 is TGCGCCAGCAGCGGAAAGCGGGAGGGCACAGATACGCAGTATTTT.

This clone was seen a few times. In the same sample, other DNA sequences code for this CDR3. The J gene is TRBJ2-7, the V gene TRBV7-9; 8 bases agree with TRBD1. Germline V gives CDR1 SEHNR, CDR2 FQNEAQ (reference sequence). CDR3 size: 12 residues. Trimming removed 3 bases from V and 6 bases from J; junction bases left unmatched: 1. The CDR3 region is CASSLTGVEQYF. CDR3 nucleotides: TGTGCCAGCAGCTTGACAGGGGTCGAGCAGTACTTC.

The CDR3 coding sequence is TGTGCCAGCAGTGATCAGGGGGCGGCCGGGGAGCTGTTTTTT. Translating it yields CASSDQGAAGELFF. The gene calls are TRBV2 and TRBJ2-2; 8 bases line up with TRBD1. The trim removed 3 bases at V and 6 bases at J, leaving 3 bases unmatched. Germline assignment: CDR1 SNHLY and CDR2 FYNNEI. There are 14 residues in the CDR3.

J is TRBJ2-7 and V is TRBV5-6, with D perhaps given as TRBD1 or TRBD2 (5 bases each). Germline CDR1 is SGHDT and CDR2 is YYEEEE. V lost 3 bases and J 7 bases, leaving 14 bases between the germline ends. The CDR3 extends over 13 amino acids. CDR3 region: CASSYGTEREQYF. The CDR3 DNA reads TGTGCCAGCAGCTACGGGACGGAGAGGGAGCAGTACTTC.

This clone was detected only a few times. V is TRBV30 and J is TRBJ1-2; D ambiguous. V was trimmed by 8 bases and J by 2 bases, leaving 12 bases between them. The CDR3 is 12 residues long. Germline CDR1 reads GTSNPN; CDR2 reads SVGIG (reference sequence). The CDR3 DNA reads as TGTGCCGGCCGCGCATCCAACTATGGCTACACCTTC. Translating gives CAGRASNYGYTF.

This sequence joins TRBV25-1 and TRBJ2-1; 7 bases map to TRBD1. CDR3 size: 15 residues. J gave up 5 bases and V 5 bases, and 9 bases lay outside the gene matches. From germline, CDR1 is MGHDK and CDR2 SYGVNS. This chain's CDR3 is CASSNRQGSDNEQFF. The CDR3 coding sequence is TGTGCCAGCAGTAACCGACAGGGCTCTGACAATGAGCAGTTCTTC. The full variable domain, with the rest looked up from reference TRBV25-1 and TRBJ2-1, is EADIYQTPRYLVIGTGKKITLECSQTMGHDKMYWYQQDPGMELHLIHYSYGVNSTEKGDLSSESTVSRIRTEHFPLTLESARPSHTSQYLCASSNRQGSDNEQFFGPGTRLTVL.

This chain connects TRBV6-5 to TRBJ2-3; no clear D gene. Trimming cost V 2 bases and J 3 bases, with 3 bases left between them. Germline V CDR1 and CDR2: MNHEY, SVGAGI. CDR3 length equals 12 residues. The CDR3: CASSYQTDTQYF. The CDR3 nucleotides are TGTGCCAGCAGTTACCAGACAGATACGCAGTATTTT.

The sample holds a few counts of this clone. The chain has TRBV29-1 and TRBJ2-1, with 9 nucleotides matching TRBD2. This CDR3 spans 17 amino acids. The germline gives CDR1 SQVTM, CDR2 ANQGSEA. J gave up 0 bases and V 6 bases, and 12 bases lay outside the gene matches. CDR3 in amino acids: CSVGIPGLAASYNEQFF. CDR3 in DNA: TGCAGCGTGGGAATACCGGGACTAGCCGCCTCCTACAATGAGCAGTTCTTC.

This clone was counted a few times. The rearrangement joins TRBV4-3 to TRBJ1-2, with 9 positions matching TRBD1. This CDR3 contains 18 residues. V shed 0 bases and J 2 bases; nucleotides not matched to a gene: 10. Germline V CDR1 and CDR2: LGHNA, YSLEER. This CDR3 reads CASSQDERPTGGNYGYTF. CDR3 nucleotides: TGCGCCAGCAGCCAAGATGAAAGACCGACAGGGGGAAACTATGGCTACACCTTC.

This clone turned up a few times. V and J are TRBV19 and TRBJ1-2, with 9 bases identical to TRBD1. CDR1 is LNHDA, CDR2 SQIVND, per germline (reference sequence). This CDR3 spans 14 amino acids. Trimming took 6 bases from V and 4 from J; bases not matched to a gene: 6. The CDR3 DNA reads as TGTGCCAGTAGGGACAGGGGACGCCTCTATGGCTACACCTTC. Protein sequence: CASRDRGRLYGYTF. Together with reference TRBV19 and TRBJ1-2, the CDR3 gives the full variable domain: DGGITQSPKYLFRKEGQNVTLSCEQNLNHDAMYWYRQDPGQGLRLIYYSQIVNDFQKGDIAEGYSVSREKKESFPLTVTSAQKNPTAFYLCASRDRGRLYGYTFGSGTRLTVV.

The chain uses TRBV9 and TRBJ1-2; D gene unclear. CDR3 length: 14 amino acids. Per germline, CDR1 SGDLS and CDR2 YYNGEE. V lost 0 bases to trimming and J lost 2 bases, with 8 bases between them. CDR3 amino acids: CASSVEPGNYGYTF. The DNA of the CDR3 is TGTGCCAGCAGCGTAGAACCGGGCAACTATGGCTACACCTTC. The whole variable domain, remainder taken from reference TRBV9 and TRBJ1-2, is DSGVTQTPKHLITATGQRVTLRCSPRSGDLSVYWYQQSLDQGLQFLIQYYNGEERAKGNILERFSAQQFPDLHSELNLSSLELGDSALYFCASSVEPGNYGYTFGSGTRLTVV.

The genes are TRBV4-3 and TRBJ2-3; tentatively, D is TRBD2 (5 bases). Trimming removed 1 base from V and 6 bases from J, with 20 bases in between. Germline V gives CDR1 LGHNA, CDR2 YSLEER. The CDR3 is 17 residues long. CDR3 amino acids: CASSQVAREKGADTQYF. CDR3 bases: TGCGCCAGCAGCCAAGTCGCCCGGGAAAAAGGTGCGGATACGCAGTATTTT.